The following is a TCR beta chain sequence with its context. Its antigen is not known. The data originate from a study of T cells after yellow fever vaccination. At the level of the study: Where fractions had low cell numbers, libraries were prepared from them with the SMART-Seq v4 Ultra Low Input RNA kit. Findings of the study overall: Abundant clonotypes (contaminants from the bulk population) could be present in FACS-sorted repertoires. Boosting was followed by the reappearance of most primary-vaccination clones (around 95% CD4, around 90% CD8).

TCRdb reanalysed the 5' RACE reads using MiXCR and keeps one entry per CDR3 protein. The data contain 95,000 to 100,000 distinct CDR3 sequences, approximately 6.3% of them seen just once; the ten biggest clones take up approximately 39%. This CDR3 comprises 12 residues. The germline V gene has CDR1 SGHVS and CDR2 FNYEAQ. V dropped 7 bases and J dropped 8 bases, with 11 bases sitting between them. The chain carries TRBV7-6 and TRBJ1-4; D remains unclear. This specimen was CD8+ T cells sorted from PBMCs, taken 10 days after the yellow fever booster vaccination. The sequence was collected from a man younger than 35 who received the YFV17D yellow fever vaccine. The CDR3 bases are TGTGCCAGCAAAGGGTTGCAGGAAAAACTGTTTTTT. Translating gives CASKGLQEKLFF.